Following are 15 T cell receptor beta chains from one sample sequenced in a study of CD8 T cells in ankylosing spondylitis. TCRdb reprocessed the 5' RACE reads via MiXCR and lists one record per CDR3 protein. Of 30,000 to 45,000 distinct CDR3 sequences in the sample, roughly 9.6% were seen once. Sequencing was done on a sample of synovial fluid, either unsorted or a sorted T cell fraction (not recorded which). The origin of the receptors is a male donor with ankylosing spondylitis.

This clonotype has a count of ten or more. CDR3 region: CAEGQSSYNEQFF. DNA for the CDR3: TGTGCCGAGGGACAAAGCTCCTACAATGAGCAGTTCTTC. The chain recombines TRBV9 with TRBJ2-1, with TRBD1 as a possible D gene (6 bases). There are 13 residues in the CDR3. CDR1 is SGDLS, CDR2 YYNGEE, per germline. The ends were cut back, 10 bases at V and 0 bases at J, with 11 bases in the middle.

This clonotype has a count of ten or more. This chain connects TRBV12-3 or TRBV12-4 to TRBJ1-5; D ambiguous. V was cut by 0 bases and J by 7 bases, with 10 bases left in between. The CDR3 runs 14 residues. CDR3 bases: TGTGCCAGCAGTTTAGCTTTCGAGGTCCAGCCCCAGCATTTT. Its translation is CASSLAFEVQPQHF.

This chain connects TRBV11-2 to TRBJ2-1; D remains ambiguous. CDR3 size: 15 residues. With 0 bases removed from V and 5 bases from J, the gap between germline ends came to 11 bases. The germline V gene encodes CDR1 SGHAT and CDR2 FQNNGV. Here the CDR3 reads CASSLDLGKHNEQFF. DNA of the CDR3: TGTGCCAGCAGCTTAGATCTTGGCAAACACAATGAGCAGTTCTTC.

This clonotype occurred once. A much larger clone is a single base away; this may be a read error. The rearrangement joins TRBV6-1 to TRBJ1-5, with unresolved D. Trimming cost V 6 bases and J 4 bases, with 10 bases left between them. Germline values: CDR1 MNHNS, CDR2 SASEGT. This CDR3 is built from 13 residues. The CDR3 loop is CASRVSQNQPQHF. In DNA, the CDR3 is TGTGCCAGCAGAGTCAGCCAAAATCAGCCCCAGCATTTT.

This clonotype was counted between two and nine times. The chain couples TRBV11-2 to TRBJ2-5, with D unclear. Germline lookup yields CDR1 SGHAT and CDR2 FQNNGV. Between the trimmed V and J ends, which lost 2 bases and 4 bases, there was a span of 11 bases. The CDR3 runs 14 residues. The CDR3 region is CASSLRRTTETQYF. The CDR3 region has the DNA TGTGCCAGCAGCTTAAGACGTACGACAGAGACCCAGTACTTC.

This clonotype was observed many times. The chain has TRBV7-9 and TRBJ2-1, with TRBD2 identical over 7 bases. Trimming removed 5 bases from V and 8 bases from J; junction bases left unmatched: 12. Germline CDR1 is SEHNR and CDR2 is FQNEAQ (reference sequence). The CDR3 sequence is 15 residues long. This chain's CDR3 is CASSKDGREFDEQFF. The CDR3, as DNA: TGTGCCAGCAGCAAAGACGGGCGGGAGTTCGATGAGCAGTTCTTC. The full variable domain, its missing parts supplied by reference TRBV7-9 and TRBJ2-1, is DTGVSQNPRHKITKRGQNVTFRCDPISEHNRLYWYRQTLGQGPEFLTYFQNEAQLEKSRLLSDRFSAERPKGSFSTLEIQRTEQGDSAMYLCASSKDGREFDEQFFGPGTRLTVL.

This clonotype was picked up a small number of times. The rearrangement joins TRBV24-1 to TRBJ1-5; no reliable D call. Germline-derived CDR1 and CDR2 are KGHDR and SFDVKD. The CDR3 has 15 amino acids. Trimming took 9 bases from V and 3 from J, leaving 17 bases between them. The CDR3 region has the DNA TGTGCCACCCTGAAAAGGGTGATTAACAATCAGCCCCAGCATTTT. Encoded protein: CATLKRVINNQPQHF.

This clonotype was found a few times. The rearrangement links TRBV5-1 to TRBJ2-2, with no clear D. The CDR3 length is 13 residues. With 2 bases removed from V and 6 bases from J, the gap between germline ends came to 8 bases. Germline CDR1 SGHRS, CDR2 YFSETQ. CDR3 loop: CASSFMSSGELFF. The CDR3 nucleotides are TGCGCCAGCAGCTTTATGTCCTCCGGGGAGCTGTTTTTT.

The chain employs TRBV6-5 and TRBJ1-1, with D perhaps TRBD1 (5 bases). Trimming left V 0 bases short and J 0 bases short, with 8 bases between. This CDR3 spans 15 amino acids. Germline V gives CDR1 MNHEY, CDR2 SVGAGI. CDR3 protein: CASSYSGAMNTEAFF. In DNA form, the CDR3 reads TGTGCCAGCAGTTACTCAGGGGCCATGAACACTGAAGCTTTCTTT.

In the case of this clonotype: A read error may explain this, as a much larger clone is one base away. The rearrangement uses TRBV7-8 and TRBJ2-7; D is undetermined. This CDR3 region has 12 residues. Germline values: CDR1 SGHVS, CDR2 FQNEAQ. Trimming removed 1 base from V and 2 bases from J, with 3 bases in between. The CDR3 sequence: CASSLVTYEQYF. In DNA, the CDR3 is TGTGCCAGCAGCTTAGTGACCTACGAGCAGTACTTC.

The sample holds a few counts of this clonotype. The V and J genes are TRBV20-1 and TRBJ2-2; D gene unclear. The germline V and J ends were trimmed by 6 bases and 6 bases, with 14 bases remaining between them. CDR1 DFQATT and CDR2 SNEGSKA come from the germline V gene (reference sequence). The CDR3 loop spans 13 amino acids. CDR3 nucleotides: TGCAGTGCAGCCGCCCACGTCCCCGGGGAGCTGTTTTTT. Translating it yields CSAAAHVPGELFF.

This clonotype was counted at least ten times. The genes are TRBV5-1 and TRBJ2-7, with a possible D match to TRBD2 (5 bases). The CDR3 totals 16 residues. V lost 0 bases, J lost 2 bases, and 15 bases lay in between. Germline lookup yields CDR1 SGHRS and CDR2 YFSETQ. The CDR3 spells CASSLAVEAGTYEQYF. In DNA form, the CDR3 reads TGCGCCAGCAGCTTGGCCGTGGAGGCTGGAACCTACGAGCAGTACTTC.

This clonotype was detected only a few times. The V and J genes are TRBV13 and TRBJ1-2, with D possibly being TRBD1 (6 bases). The CDR3 loop spans 14 amino acids. V lost 5 bases and J 2 bases, leaving 12 bases between the germline ends. Germline V gene sequence: CDR1 PRHDT, CDR2 FYEKMQ (reference sequence). The CDR3 sequence: CASSPFQGNYGYTF. The CDR3 coding sequence is TGTGCCAGCAGCCCATTCCAGGGGAACTATGGCTACACCTTC.

V and J are TRBV5-1 and TRBJ2-3, with 10 bases lining up with TRBD2. This CDR3 has 15 amino acids. Per the germline V gene, CDR1 is SGHRS and CDR2 is YFSETQ. Unmatched junction bases numbered 6, after V lost 4 bases and J lost 4 bases. CDR3 region: CASSPSGRDSDTQYF. CDR3 in DNA: TGCGCCAGCAGCCCTAGCGGGAGAGACTCAGATACGCAGTATTTT.

This clonotype was recorded many times. CDR3 protein: CASSLGRWARAKNIQYF. The CDR3 DNA follows: TGTGCCAGCAGCTTGGGTCGGTGGGCAAGAGCCAAAAACATTCAGTACTTC. The rearrangement links TRBV5-5 to TRBJ2-4, with D unresolved. Trimming took 0 bases from V and 0 from J, leaving 13 bases between them. The CDR3 length is 17 residues. The V gene's germline CDR1 is SGHKS and CDR2 YYEKEE (reference sequence). The full variable domain, completed using reference TRBV5-5 and TRBJ2-4, is DAGVTQSPTHLIKTRGQQVTLRCSPISGHKSVSWYQQVLGQGPQFIFQYYEKEERGRGNFPDRFSARQFPNYSSELNVNALLLGDSALYLCASSLGRWARAKNIQYFGAGTRLSVL.